This record covers a single TCR beta chain. The antigen is not known. J gave up 1 base and V 3 bases, and 6 bases lay outside the gene matches. This CDR3 has 16 amino acids. Per germline, CDR1 SNHLY and CDR2 FYNNEI. The sequenced template was cDNA made from the entire isolated RNA. Assay used: immunoSEQ multiplex PCR; TCRdb lists only in-frame clones, some missing. The data show some 250,000 clones, about 26% seen once. The record originates from a study of beta chain features in type 1 diabetes. Study-wide results and caveats: Insertions at VDJ junctions were less frequent in type 1 diabetes patients. These patients also deleted more nucleotides at the same junctions. Researchers report that Type 1 diabetes patients had moderately but significantly shorter TCRB CDR3s across all four CD4+ subsets.

Sorting of CD4+ naive, central memory, regulatory and stem cell-like memory cells was performed via CD45RO/CCR7/CD25/CD127/CD95/CD27. The authors obtained over 95% purity in all sorted populations. The chain combines TRBV2 with TRBJ2-1; 7 nucleotides match TRBD1. This TCR came from a man younger than 45 in good health. The sample taken for sequencing was central memory CD4+ T cells from blood. The CDR3 reads CASSEITGQSYNEQFF. The CDR3 DNA is TGTGCCAGCAGTGAGATAACGGGACAGTCCTACAATGAGCAGTTCTTC.